This passage covers 32 T cell receptor beta chains from one sample sequenced in a study of blood T cell repertoires in COVID-19. Sequenced by immunoSEQ multiplex PCR; TCRdb stores in-frame clones only, minus some. Found here are 98,000 or so clones, around nine tenths of them singletons; the top ten hold under 5.5%. Sequencing was done on a sample of peripheral blood. The origin of the receptors is a man aged 60 to 69 with COVID-19, enrolled during active disease.

This clone was detected only once. This chain joins TRBV9 and TRBJ2-2; D uncertain. There are 16 residues in the CDR3. With 0 bases removed from V and 0 bases from J, the gap between germline ends came to 9 bases. Germline values: CDR1 SGDLS, CDR2 YYNGEE. CDR3 in amino acids: CASSVVSDPNTGELFF. Here the CDR3 DNA reads TGTGCCAGCAGCGTAGTAAGCGACCCGAACACCGGGGAGCTGTTTTTT.

The chain couples TRBV2 to TRBJ1-5, with 8 bases aligning to TRBD1. CDR3 size: 15 residues. The germline V gene has CDR1 SNHLY and CDR2 FYNNEI. V lost 8 bases, J lost 0 bases, and 6 bases stayed unmatched. The CDR3 sequence is CASWTGLYSNQPQHF. CDR3 DNA sequence: TGTGCCAGCTGGACAGGGCTCTATAGCAATCAGCCCCAGCATTTT.

This clone was seen more than once but under ten times. The chain carries TRBV6-1 and TRBJ1-1; tentatively, D is TRBD1 (6 bases). CDR3 size: 15 residues. Trimming pared 2 bases from V and 5 bases from J, leaving 15 bases between. Germline V gives CDR1 MNHNS, CDR2 SASEGT. CDR3 in DNA: TGTGCCAGCAGTGAACAGGGGCCGGCAGGGACTGAAGCTTTCTTT. Protein product: CASSEQGPAGTEAFF.

The gene calls are TRBV7-9 and TRBJ2-1; 7 positions agree with TRBD2. Trimming cost V 4 bases and J 5 bases; bases outside gene matches: 20. CDR3 size: 19 residues. Germline CDR1 reads SEHNR; CDR2 reads FQNEAQ (reference sequence). The CDR3 spells CASSSHPRLAGGLDNEQFF. DNA of the CDR3: TGTGCCAGCAGCTCACATCCAAGACTAGCCGGGGGTTTGGACAATGAGCAGTTCTTC.

The rearrangement uses TRBV28 and TRBJ2-7; TRBD1 might be the D (5 bases). Germline V lookup: CDR1 MDHEN, CDR2 SYDVKM. The CDR3 has 12 residues. V lost 5 bases and J lost 4, with 9 bases in between. CDR3 bases: TGTGCCAGCAGTGATAACAGGTACGAGCAGTACTTC. This encodes CASSDNRYEQYF. The full variable domain, in which reference TRBV28 and TRBJ2-7 provide the parts outside the CDR3, is DVKVTQSSRYLVKRTGEKVFLECVQDMDHENMFWYRQDPGLGLRLIYFSYDVKMKEKGDIPEGYSVSREKKERFSLILESASTNQTSMYLCASSDNRYEQYFGPGTRLTVT.

This chain connects TRBV7-9 to TRBJ2-3; 7 nucleotides agree with TRBD2. The CDR3 spans 15 residues. V shed 4 bases and J 3 bases; nucleotides not matched to a gene: 7. Per the germline V gene, CDR1 is SEHNR and CDR2 is FQNEAQ (reference sequence). The CDR3 here is CASSSPGGKTDTQYF. For the CDR3, the DNA is TGTGCCAGCAGCTCCCCCGGGGGGAAGACAGATACGCAGTATTTT. The full variable domain, its missing parts supplied by reference TRBV7-9 and TRBJ2-3, is DTGVSQNPRHKITKRGQNVTFRCDPISEHNRLYWYRQTLGQGPEFLTYFQNEAQLEKSRLLSDRFSAERPKGSFSTLEIQRTEQGDSAMYLCASSSPGGKTDTQYFGPGTRLTVL.

This chain links TRBV9 with TRBJ1-2, with D perhaps matching TRBD1 (5 bases). CDR1 SGDLS and CDR2 YYNGEE come from the germline V gene. The V gene lost 3 bases and the J gene lost 13 bases, with 22 bases spanning the gap. There are 14 residues in the CDR3. The chain's CDR3 is CASSGEAVQGICTF. CDR3 nucleotide sequence: TGTGCCAGCAGCGGAGAGGCAGTTCAGGGAATTTGCACCTTC.

The chain has TRBV9 and TRBJ1-1; D is uncertain. Germline V gene data show CDR1 as SGDLS and CDR2 as YYNGEE. The CDR3 has 14 residues. Trimming pared 0 bases from V and 3 bases from J, leaving 9 bases between. The CDR3 region is CASSVAGTDTEAFF. DNA of the CDR3: TGTGCCAGCAGCGTAGCTGGCACAGACACTGAAGCTTTCTTT.

This chain links TRBV28 with TRBJ1-6, with a tentative D call TRBD1 (6 bases). Germline loops: CDR1 MDHEN, CDR2 SYDVKM. The CDR3 consists of 14 residues. Trimming took 8 bases from V and 5 from J, leaving 13 bases between them. The CDR3 reads CASGQGTNNSPLHF. CDR3 sequence (DNA): TGTGCCAGCGGTCAGGGGACAAATAATTCACCCCTCCACTTT.

The chain links TRBV5-6 to TRBJ1-2, with D possibly TRBD1 on 6 matching bases. The CDR3 covers 13 residues. Germline values: CDR1 SGHDT, CDR2 YYEEEE. Trimming took off 0 bases at V and 7 bases at J, with 10 bases between the two ends. CDR3 in amino acids: CASSLEPGVGYTF. The CDR3 DNA reads TGTGCCAGCAGCTTGGAGCCAGGGGTTGGCTACACCTTC. Using reference TRBV5-6 and TRBJ1-2 for the parts outside the CDR3, the full variable domain is DAGVTQSPTHLIKTRGQQVTLRCSPKSGHDTVSWYQQALGQGPQFIFQYYEEEERQRGNFPDRFSGHQFPNYSSELNVNALLLGDSALYLCASSLEPGVGYTFGSGTRLTVV.

The chain carries TRBV18 and TRBJ1-5, with 8 positions matching TRBD1. V was clipped by 4 bases and J by 1 base; unmatched bases: 3. The CDR3 runs to 15 residues. Germline V gene data show CDR1 as KGHSH and CDR2 as LQKENI. This CDR3 reads CASSQGQGSNQPQHF. The CDR3 region has the DNA TGTGCCAGCTCACAAGGACAGGGCAGCAATCAGCCCCAGCATTTT.

V usage is TRBV19 and J usage is TRBJ1-6, with 7 positions matching TRBD1. The CDR3 has 14 amino acids. Germline CDR1 reads LNHDA; CDR2 reads SQIVND (reference sequence). V was pared by 4 bases and J by 4 bases, with 1 base of the junction left unmatched. CDR3 sequence reads: CASSTGGYNSPLHF. CDR3 in DNA: TGTGCCAGTAGTACAGGGGGTTATAATTCACCCCTCCACTTT.

The chain combines TRBV19 with TRBJ1-2, with a weak D call TRBD1 (6 bases). Per germline, CDR1 LNHDA and CDR2 SQIVND (reference sequence). V was cut by 10 bases and J by 4 bases, with 19 bases left in between. This CDR3 has 14 amino acids. DNA of the CDR3: TGTGCCACCCTGGACAGAGATATTCCCTATGGCTACACCTTC. Protein sequence: CATLDRDIPYGYTF.

This chain connects TRBV7-9 to TRBJ1-5; 7 positions match TRBD1. Germline CDR1 and CDR2: SEHNR and FQNEAQ (reference sequence). Unmatched junction bases numbered 9, after V lost 11 bases and J lost 5 bases. The CDR3 sequence is 13 residues long. DNA of the CDR3: TGTGCCGTAGGAGGGGGCGCTGATCAGCCCCAGCATTTT. It codes for CAVGGGADQPQHF.

This chain joins TRBV11-3 and TRBJ1-1; D is possibly TRBD1 (6 bases). Germline V gene data show CDR1 as SGHNT and CDR2 as YENEEA. V lost 5 bases and J lost 5, with 18 bases in between. The length of the CDR3 is 15 residues. The CDR3 DNA follows: TGTGCCAGCAGCCCCGAGTGGGGGGGCGGTACTGAAGCTTTCTTT. Its protein product is CASSPEWGGGTEAFF.

The rearrangement joins TRBV29-1 to TRBJ2-5; TRBD1 might be the D (6 bases). The CDR3 extends over 15 amino acids. The germline CDR1 and CDR2 sequences are SQVTM and ANQGSEA. V lost 7 bases, J lost 0 bases, and 18 bases lay in between. The CDR3 bases are TGCAGCGGAATTCCGGGACAAAGGTACCAAGAGACCCAGTACTTC. Translation: CSGIPGQRYQETQYF.

V usage is TRBV9 and J usage is TRBJ2-1; tentatively, D is TRBD2 (5 bases). Germline loops: CDR1 SGDLS, CDR2 YYNGEE. Trimming cost V 0 bases and J 7 bases, with 17 bases left between them. This CDR3 has 16 residues. This CDR3 reads CASSVGGLEVWNEQFF. The CDR3 DNA reads as TGTGCCAGCAGCGTAGGAGGGCTAGAGGTTTGGAATGAGCAGTTCTTC.

This chain joins TRBV7-3 and TRBJ1-2; D is unresolved. This CDR3 is built from 17 residues. Germline-derived CDR1 and CDR2 are SGHTA and FQGTGA. The germline V and J ends were trimmed by 5 bases and 8 bases, with 27 bases remaining between them. This chain's CDR3 is CASSLDKATAELYGYTF. The CDR3 coding sequence is TGTGCCAGCAGCCTAGATAAAGCGACTGCAGAATTATACGGCTACACCTTC.

The V call is TRBV29-1, the J call TRBJ2-2; TRBD1 matches 8 bases. V shed 4 bases and J 6 bases; nucleotides not matched to a gene: 10. CDR3 size: 15 residues. Germline V gene data show CDR1 as SQVTM and CDR2 as ANQGSEA. DNA of the CDR3: TGCAGCGTTGCTGGGACTCAGGGGGCCGCCGGGGAGCTGTTTTTT. The encoded protein is CSVAGTQGAAGELFF.

The V and J genes are TRBV27 and TRBJ1-2; D is perhaps TRBD1 (6 bases). The CDR3 length is 16 residues. The ends were cut back, 5 bases at V and 6 bases at J, with 22 bases in the middle. Germline assignment: CDR1 MNHEY and CDR2 SMNVEV (reference sequence). The CDR3 coding sequence is TGTGCCAGCAGTCGGATCCGGGACACTGTCGGTCATGGCTACACCTTC. It yields the protein CASSRIRDTVGHGYTF.

The J gene is TRBJ2-3, the V gene TRBV5-1, with TRBD2 matching 8 bases. From germline, CDR1 is SGHRS and CDR2 YFSETQ. The CDR3 sequence is 16 residues long. V dropped 4 bases and J dropped 2; count of bases not matched to a gene: 9. The CDR3 region is CASSRGASGYTDTQYF. The CDR3 DNA sequence: TGCGCCAGCAGCCGGGGGGCTAGCGGGTACACAGATACGCAGTATTTT.

V usage is TRBV27 and J usage is TRBJ2-2, with D possibly TRBD1 on 5 matching bases. Germline CDR1 is MNHEY and CDR2 is SMNVEV (reference sequence). The CDR3 sequence is 17 residues long. V dropped 1 base and J dropped 0 bases, with 12 bases sitting between them. CDR3 in DNA: TGTGCCAGCAGTTTATTCGGCGACAGCGCGAACACCGGGGAGCTGTTTTTT. This codes for CASSLFGDSANTGELFF.

This chain uses TRBV19 with TRBJ2-5; tentative D call: TRBD1 (8 bases). The ends were cut back, 7 bases at V and 9 bases at J, with 27 bases in the middle. Germline lookup yields CDR1 LNHDA and CDR2 SQIVND (reference sequence). CDR3 length: 16 residues. Here the CDR3 reads CASTPGGQGAGGPQYF. CDR3 nucleotide sequence: TGTGCCAGTACTCCCGGGGGGCAGGGGGCTGGGGGTCCCCAGTACTTC.

The J gene is TRBJ2-7, the V gene TRBV19; 9 bases map to TRBD2. Trimming cost V 3 bases and J 0 bases; bases outside gene matches: 3. The CDR3 totals 15 residues. CDR1 is LNHDA, CDR2 SQIVND, per germline (reference sequence). The CDR3 sequence is CASSILAGISYEQYF. The CDR3 nucleotides read TGTGCCAGTAGTATTCTAGCGGGGATCTCCTACGAGCAGTACTTC.

The chain employs TRBV19 and TRBJ1-2; the D is unclear. The CDR3 consists of 14 residues. Trimming stripped 1 base from V and 2 bases from J, with 8 bases between. Germline V CDR1 and CDR2: LNHDA, SQIVND (reference sequence). CDR3 DNA sequence: TGTGCCAGTAGTATAGGCCCAGGAAACTATGGCTACACCTTC. It yields the protein CASSIGPGNYGYTF.

V usage is TRBV5-4 and J usage is TRBJ2-3; D is possibly TRBD1 (7 bases). CDR3 length: 15 amino acids. Germline CDR1 and CDR2: SGHNT and YYREEE (reference sequence). The V gene lost 4 bases and the J gene lost 3 bases, with 15 bases spanning the gap. As DNA, the CDR3 is TGTGCCAGCAGCCCAGGGGGGACCGCGACAGATACGCAGTATTTT. This gives the protein CASSPGGTATDTQYF.

The chain carries TRBV9 and TRBJ2-7, with no clear D. CDR3 size: 14 residues. Trimming took 0 bases from V and 5 from J, leaving 12 bases between them. In germline, CDR1 is SGDLS, CDR2 YYNGEE. Here the CDR3 DNA reads TGTGCCAGCAGCGTAGGTACGCGTATGGACGAGCAGTACTTC. Translating it yields CASSVGTRMDEQYF.

In its sample, this clone was seen a few times. The chain joins TRBV13 to TRBJ2-1, with 8 bases identical to TRBD2. The CDR3 extends over 15 amino acids. Germline CDR1 and CDR2: PRHDT and FYEKMQ (reference sequence). Unmatched junction bases numbered 5, after V lost 4 bases and J lost 3 bases. The CDR3 reads CASSSSGLGYNEQFF. In DNA form, the CDR3 reads TGTGCCAGCAGCTCTTCGGGACTAGGCTACAATGAGCAGTTCTTC.

V usage is TRBV19 and J usage is TRBJ2-5; the match to TRBD1 covers 7 bases. Unmatched junction bases numbered 12, after V lost 4 bases and J lost 4 bases. The CDR3 is 16 amino acids. CDR1 LNHDA and CDR2 SQIVND come from the germline V gene (reference sequence). Here the CDR3 DNA reads TGTGCCAGTAGTACCACCCGTAAGGGGGCAGGAGAGACCCAGTACTTC. Its translation: CASSTTRKGAGETQYF.

CDR3 region: CASSPRQTTNEKLFF. The DNA of the CDR3 is TGTGCCAGCAGTCCCCGACAGACAACTAATGAAAAACTGTTTTTT. The rearrangement links TRBV27 to TRBJ1-4; maybe TRBD1 (5 bases). Germline V gene data show CDR1 as MNHEY and CDR2 as SMNVEV (reference sequence). Trimming stripped 5 bases from V and 0 bases from J, with 10 bases between. The CDR3 is 15 amino acids.

The chain is built from TRBV10-3 and TRBJ1-4; 9 bases are a match to TRBD1. The V segment lost 6 bases and the J segment 8 bases; nucleotides outside the gene matches: 7. The CDR3 consists of 14 residues. Germline lookup yields CDR1 ENHRY and CDR2 SYGVKD. The CDR3 region is CAIRRDRAEEKLFF. CDR3 DNA sequence: TGTGCCATCAGACGGGACAGGGCGGAGGAAAAACTGTTTTTT.

The chain employs TRBV18 and TRBJ1-2, with 10 bases that match TRBD1. The trim removed 3 bases at V and 4 bases at J, leaving 8 bases unmatched. Germline CDR1 and CDR2: KGHSH and LQKENI. The CDR3 length is 16 residues. CDR3 DNA sequence: TGTGCCAGCTCACCGCGTGACAGGGGGCGCAGCTATGGCTACACCTTC. Its translation is CASSPRDRGRSYGYTF.